These T cell receptor beta chains were read from a single sample in a study of T-cell reconstitution after alpha-beta-depleted transplantation in children. TCRdb independently ran MiXCR on the PCR reads; one entry per CDR3 protein. The repertoire includes 670,000 or so distinct CDR3 sequences, around 14% of them detected once, and 0.79% sits in the top ten. The sequencing used PBMCs, collected before TCRalphabeta/CD19-depleted stem cell transplant. These receptors were obtained from a girl aged 2-9 years with congenital amegakaryocytic thrombocytopenia, due to receive a stem cell transplant. CDR3s include the opening cysteine and the closing phenylalanine or tryptophan. Fields, in order: CDR3 protein, CDR3 DNA, D gene, CDR3 length, clone size, J gene, V gene. The D gene is left open where the match is weak. Only part of the rows carry a size: once, few, many, or a class if the clone is expanded.

CASSVGLAGGWTTDTQYF	TGCGCCAGCAGCGTGGGACTAGCGGGAGGCTGGACGACAGATACGCAGTATTTT	TRBD2	18	few	TRBJ2-3	TRBV5-1
CASSLVSGRAFEQFF	TGTGCCAGCAGCTTAGTTAGCGGGAGGGCCTTTGAGCAGTTCTTC	TRBD2	15	.	TRBJ2-1	TRBV7-8
CASSLSGRAVDTQYF	TGTGCCAGCAGCTTGAGCGGGAGGGCGGTAGATACGCAGTATTTT	TRBD2	15	many	TRBJ2-3	TRBV5-4
CASSLVRGGSSEFTRPQHF	TGTGCCAGCAGCTTAGTGAGGGGGGGAAGTTCCGAGTTTACCCGGCCCCAGCATTTT	.	19	few	TRBJ1-5	TRBV11-2
CASSDWPTSSYEQYF	TGTGCCAGCAGTGATTGGCCTACGAGCTCCTACGAGCAGTACTTC	.	15	few	TRBJ2-7	TRBV12-3/TRBV12-4
CASSLFRLPNYGYTF	TGCGCCAGCAGCTTGTTTCGGCTGCCTAACTATGGCTACACCTTC	.	15	.	TRBJ1-2	TRBV5-1
CSAQGQGEGYTF	TGCAGTGCTCAGGGACAGGGGGAAGGCTACACCTTC	TRBD1	12	few	TRBJ1-2	TRBV20-1
CASSRLGYEQFF	TGTGCCAGCAGCCGCTTGGGGTATGAGCAGTTCTTC	.	12	few	TRBJ2-1	TRBV12-3/TRBV12-4
CASNDLTGLGGLGAFF	TGTGCCAGCAACGACTTAACAGGGCTTGGAGGGCTTGGGGCTTTCTTT	.	16	.	TRBJ1-1	TRBV12-3/TRBV12-4
CASSYWGSGHEQFF	TGTGCCAGCAGTTACTGGGGTTCTGGCCATGAGCAGTTCTTC	.	14	many	TRBJ2-1	TRBV12-3/TRBV12-4
CASSLARTAERGYTF	TGCGCCAGCAGCTTGGCTCGGACGGCCGAGCGAGGGTACACCTTC	.	15	many	TRBJ1-2	TRBV5-1
CASTTSTGLWNYGYTF	TGTGCCAGCACCACGTCGACAGGGCTCTGGAACTATGGCTACACCTTC	TRBD1	16	.	TRBJ1-2	TRBV12-3/TRBV12-4
CASSEFEGSYEQYF	TGTGCCAGCAGTGAATTTGAGGGCTCCTACGAGCAGTACTTC	.	14	many	TRBJ2-7	TRBV25-1
CSVWGLAGSYEQFF	TGCAGCGTTTGGGGACTAGCGGGATCTTATGAGCAGTTCTTC	TRBD2	14	many	TRBJ2-1	TRBV29-1
CASSLRRIPYNEQFF	TGTGCCAGCAGTTTAAGGCGGATTCCCTACAATGAGCAGTTCTTC	.	15	many	TRBJ2-1	TRBV12-3/TRBV12-4
CASSFIGGGETGELFF	TGTGCCAGCAGTTTTATCGGAGGAGGGGAGACCGGGGAGCTGTTTTTT	.	16	few	TRBJ2-2	TRBV28
CASSIKLGRGKGFYEQYF	TGTGCCAGCAGCATAAAGCTCGGGCGCGGAAAGGGATTCTACGAGCAGTACTTC	.	18	.	TRBJ2-7	TRBV11-2
CASNNASGETQYF	TGTGCCAGCAACAATGCTAGCGGAGAGACCCAGTACTTC	TRBD2	13	.	TRBJ2-5	TRBV5-4
CSVAGQGMTTYEQYF	TGCAGCGTTGCAGGACAGGGAATGACCACCTACGAGCAGTACTTC	TRBD1	15	.	TRBJ2-7	TRBV29-1
CASSLLGTTQYF	TGTGCCAGCAGCTTATTAGGGACTACGCAGTATTTT	.	12	few	TRBJ2-3	TRBV7-8
CSARAQSGSSYNEQFF	TGCAGTGCTAGAGCTCAAAGCGGCAGCTCCTACAATGAGCAGTTCTTC	.	16	.	TRBJ2-1	TRBV20-1
CASSSRFGETQYF	TGTGCCAGCAGCTCACGGTTTGGGGAGACCCAGTACTTC	.	13	.	TRBJ2-5	TRBV7-9
CAIQGLAGGTDTQYF	TGTGCCATCCAAGGTCTAGCGGGAGGGACAGATACGCAGTATTTT	TRBD2	15	.	TRBJ2-3	TRBV10-3
CASSQAGLPQHF	TGTGCCAGCAGCCAAGCGGGGCTGCCCCAGCATTTT	.	12	.	TRBJ1-5	TRBV5-6
CSAPLSGRAPDTQYF	TGCAGTGCTCCATTAAGCGGGAGGGCCCCAGATACGCAGTATTTT	TRBD2	15	many	TRBJ2-3	TRBV20-1
CSAREQPLSYEQYF	TGCAGTGCTAGAGAGCAGCCATTGTCCTACGAGCAGTACTTC	.	14	many	TRBJ2-7	TRBV20-1
CSARVSGASSYNEQFF	TGCAGTGCTAGAGTAAGTGGGGCGAGCTCCTACAATGAGCAGTTCTTC	.	16	.	TRBJ2-1	TRBV20-1
CASSQEPGQVSSGELFF	TGCGCCAGCAGCCAAGAACCGGGACAGGTTTCTTCCGGGGAGCTGTTTTTT	TRBD1	17	few	TRBJ2-2	TRBV4-1
CASKTLPNTGELFF	TGTGCCAGCAAGACACTCCCGAACACCGGGGAGCTGTTTTTT	.	14	few	TRBJ2-2	TRBV2
CASSPTLAGGSTDTQYF	TGTGCCAGCAGCCCAACCTTAGCGGGGGGAAGCACAGATACGCAGTATTTT	TRBD2	17	.	TRBJ2-3	TRBV12-3/TRBV12-4
CASSLRTSGSSYEQYF	TGTGCCAGCAGTCTTCGGACTAGCGGGAGTAGCTACGAGCAGTACTTC	TRBD2	16	many	TRBJ2-7	TRBV12-3/TRBV12-4
CSASANLGRKDTQYF	TGCAGTGCTAGTGCGAACCTAGGGAGAAAAGATACGCAGTATTTT	.	15	once	TRBJ2-3	TRBV20-1
CASSEQGASDTQYF	TGTGCCAGCAGCGAACAGGGGGCATCAGATACGCAGTATTTT	TRBD1	14	.	TRBJ2-3	TRBV11-2
CASTERGAYEQYF	TGTGCCAGCACCGAAAGGGGGGCGTACGAGCAGTACTTC	.	13	many	TRBJ2-7	TRBV12-3/TRBV12-4
CASSSLTSGRVDEQFF	TGTGCCAGCAGCTCACTGACTAGCGGGAGGGTCGATGAGCAGTTCTTC	TRBD2	16	many	TRBJ2-1	TRBV12-3/TRBV12-4
CASSAGLGLYNEQFF	TGCGCCAGCAGCGCCGGACTGGGACTCTACAATGAGCAGTTCTTC	.	15	few	TRBJ2-1	TRBV5-1
CASVGHSYEQYF	TGCGCCAGTGTGGGTCATTCCTACGAGCAGTACTTC	.	12	few	TRBJ2-7	TRBV4-1
CSATDGAGPYEQYF	TGCAGTGCTACAGACGGAGCGGGTCCCTACGAGCAGTACTTC	.	14	.	TRBJ2-7	TRBV20-1
CSARDAGGVTDTQYF	TGCAGTGCTAGAGACGCAGGGGGTGTCACAGATACGCAGTATTTT	TRBD1	15	many	TRBJ2-3	TRBV20-1
CASSKQGRERMDTQYF	TGTGCCAGCAGCAAACAGGGCCGGGAGCGAATGGATACGCAGTATTTT	.	16	.	TRBJ2-3	TRBV5-5
CASSLPYMGSYNEQFF	TGTGCCAGCAGCTTACCCTACATGGGCTCCTACAATGAGCAGTTCTTC	.	16	many	TRBJ2-1	TRBV7-6
CASSQGFGSNQPQHF	TGCGCCAGCAGCCAAGGTTTCGGAAGCAATCAGCCCCAGCATTTT	.	15	many	TRBJ1-5	TRBV4-1
CAGQQNIQYF	TGTGCCGGGCAGCAAAACATTCAGTACTTC	.	10	.	TRBJ2-4	TRBV12-3/TRBV12-4